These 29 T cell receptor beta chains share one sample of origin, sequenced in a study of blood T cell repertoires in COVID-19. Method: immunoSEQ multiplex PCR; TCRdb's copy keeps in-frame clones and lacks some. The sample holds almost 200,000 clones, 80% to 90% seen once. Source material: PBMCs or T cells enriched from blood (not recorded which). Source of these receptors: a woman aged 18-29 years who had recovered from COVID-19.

The CDR3 is CASSRWLGEVNSPLHF. DNA of the CDR3: TGTGCCAGCAGCAGGTGGTTAGGGGAGGTGAATTCACCCCTCCACTTT. V gene TRBV7-9 combines with J gene TRBJ1-6; a weak D match, TRBD1 (5 bases). CDR3 length: 16 residues. V was pared by 5 bases and J by 7 bases, with 18 bases between. Germline assignment: CDR1 SEHNR and CDR2 FQNEAQ (reference sequence).

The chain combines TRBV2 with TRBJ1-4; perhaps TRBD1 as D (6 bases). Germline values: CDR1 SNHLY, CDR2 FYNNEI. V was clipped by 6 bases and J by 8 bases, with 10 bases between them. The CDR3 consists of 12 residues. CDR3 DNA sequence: TGTGCCAGCAGGGACAGTAGAGAAAAACTGTTTTTT. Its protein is CASRDSREKLFF.

For the CDR3, the DNA is TGTGCCAGCAGCTTGAGGGGCGCGGAAACAATAAACGAGCAGTACTTC. It yields the protein CASSLRGAETINEQYF. J is TRBJ2-7 and V is TRBV5-4; possibly TRBD1 for D (5 bases). Germline lookup yields CDR1 SGHNT and CDR2 YYREEE (reference sequence). V lost 1 base, J lost 5 bases, and 19 bases lay in between. This CDR3 comprises 16 residues. Full variable domain (missing parts from reference TRBV5-4 and TRBJ2-7): ETGVTQSPTHLIKTRGQQVTLRCSSQSGHNTVSWYQQALGQGPQFIFQYYREEENGRGNFPPRFSGLQFPNYSSELNVNALELDDSALYLCASSLRGAETINEQYFGPGTRLTVT.

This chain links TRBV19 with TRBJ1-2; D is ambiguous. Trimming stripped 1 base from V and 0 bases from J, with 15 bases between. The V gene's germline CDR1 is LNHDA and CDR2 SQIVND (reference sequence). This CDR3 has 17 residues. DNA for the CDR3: TGTGCCAGTAGTATAGTCCCTCGGGAGATCACTAACTATGGCTACACCTTC. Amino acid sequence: CASSIVPREITNYGYTF.

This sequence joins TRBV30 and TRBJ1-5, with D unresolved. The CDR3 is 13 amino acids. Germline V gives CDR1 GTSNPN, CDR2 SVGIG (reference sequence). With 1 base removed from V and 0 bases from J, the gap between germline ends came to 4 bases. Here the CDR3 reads CAWSELSNQPQHF. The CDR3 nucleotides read TGTGCCTGGAGTGAACTTAGCAATCAGCCCCAGCATTTT.

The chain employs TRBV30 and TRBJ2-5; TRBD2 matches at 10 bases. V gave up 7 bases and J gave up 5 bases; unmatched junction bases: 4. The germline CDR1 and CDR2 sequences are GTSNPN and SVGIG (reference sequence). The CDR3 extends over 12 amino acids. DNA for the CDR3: TGTGCCTACTCTAGCGGGGGCGAGACCCAGTACTTC. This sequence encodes CAYSSGGETQYF.

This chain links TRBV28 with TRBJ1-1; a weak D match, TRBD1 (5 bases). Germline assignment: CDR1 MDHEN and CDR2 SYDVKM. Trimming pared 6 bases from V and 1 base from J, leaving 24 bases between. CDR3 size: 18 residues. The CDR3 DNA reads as TGTGCCAGCAGCCTCACCAGTTTTGGCAGGGTAGGGAACACTGAAGCTTTCTTT. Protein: CASSLTSFGRVGNTEAFF.

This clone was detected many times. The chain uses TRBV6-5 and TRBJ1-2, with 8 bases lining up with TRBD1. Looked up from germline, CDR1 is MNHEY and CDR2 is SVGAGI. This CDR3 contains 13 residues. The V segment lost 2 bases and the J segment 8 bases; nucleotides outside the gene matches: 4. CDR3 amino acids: CASSYQGARGYTF. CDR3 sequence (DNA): TGTGCCAGCAGTTACCAGGGGGCGCGGGGCTACACCTTC.

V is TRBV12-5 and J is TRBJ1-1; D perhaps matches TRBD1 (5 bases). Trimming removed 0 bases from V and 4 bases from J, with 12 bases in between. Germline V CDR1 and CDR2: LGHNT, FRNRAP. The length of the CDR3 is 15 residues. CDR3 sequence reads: CASGLVLDGGTEAFF. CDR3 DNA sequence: TGTGCTAGTGGTTTGGTACTCGACGGGGGCACTGAAGCTTTCTTT.

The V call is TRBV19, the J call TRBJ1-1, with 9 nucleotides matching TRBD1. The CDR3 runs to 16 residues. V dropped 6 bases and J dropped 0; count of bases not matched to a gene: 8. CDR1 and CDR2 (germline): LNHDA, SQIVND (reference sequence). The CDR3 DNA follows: TGTGCCAGTAGGGCAACAGGGGGCTCCCTGAACACTGAAGCTTTCTTT. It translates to CASRATGGSLNTEAFF.

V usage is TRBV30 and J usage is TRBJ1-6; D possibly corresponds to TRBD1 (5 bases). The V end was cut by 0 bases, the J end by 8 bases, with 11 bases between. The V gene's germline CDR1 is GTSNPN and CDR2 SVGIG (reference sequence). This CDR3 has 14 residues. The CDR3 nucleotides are TGTGCCTGGAGTGTAGCGACGGGGGATTCACCCCTCCACTTT. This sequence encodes CAWSVATGDSPLHF.

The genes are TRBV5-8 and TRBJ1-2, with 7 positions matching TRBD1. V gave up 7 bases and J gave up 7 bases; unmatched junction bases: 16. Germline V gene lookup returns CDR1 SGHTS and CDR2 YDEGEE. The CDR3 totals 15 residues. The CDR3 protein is CASRIQGSSFGGYTF. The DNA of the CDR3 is TGTGCCAGCCGTATACAGGGGTCCTCCTTTGGTGGCTACACCTTC.

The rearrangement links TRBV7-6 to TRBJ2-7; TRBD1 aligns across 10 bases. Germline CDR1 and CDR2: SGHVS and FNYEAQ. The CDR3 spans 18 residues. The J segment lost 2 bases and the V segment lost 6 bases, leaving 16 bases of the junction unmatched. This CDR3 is CASSRGTGVLSFTYEQYF. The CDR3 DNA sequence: TGTGCCAGCAGTCGCGGGACAGGGGTCCTATCCTTTACCTACGAGCAGTACTTC.

DNA for the CDR3: TGTGCCAGCAGCCCCCTTAATGAGCAGTTCTTC. Translating it yields CASSPLNEQFF. The rearrangement links TRBV11-2 to TRBJ2-1; D uncertain. Trimming removed 5 bases from V and 7 bases from J, with 6 bases in between. CDR3 length equals 11 residues. Germline-derived CDR1 and CDR2 are SGHAT and FQNNGV.

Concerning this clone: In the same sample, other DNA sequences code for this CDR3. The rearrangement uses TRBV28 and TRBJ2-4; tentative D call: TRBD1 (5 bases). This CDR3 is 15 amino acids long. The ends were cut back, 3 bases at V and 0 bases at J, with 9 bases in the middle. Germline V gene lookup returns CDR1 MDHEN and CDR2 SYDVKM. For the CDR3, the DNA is TGTGCCAGCAGTTTTAGGGGCCTAGCCAAAAACATTCAGTACTTC. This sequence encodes CASSFRGLAKNIQYF.

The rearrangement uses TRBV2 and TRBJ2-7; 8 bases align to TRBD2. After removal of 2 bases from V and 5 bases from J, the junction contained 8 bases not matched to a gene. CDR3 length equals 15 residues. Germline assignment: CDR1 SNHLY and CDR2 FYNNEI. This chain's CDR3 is CASSEPGTREDEQYF. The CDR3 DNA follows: TGTGCCAGCAGTGAACCCGGGACTAGGGAGGACGAGCAGTACTTC.

The CDR3 sequence is CASSLDGEQFF. The CDR3 bases are TGTGCCAGCAGCTTGGACGGTGAGCAGTTCTTC. This rearrangement joins TRBV5-4 to TRBJ2-1; D remains ambiguous. This CDR3 region has 11 residues. The germline gives CDR1 SGHNT, CDR2 YYREEE (reference sequence). Trimming took off 0 bases at V and 9 bases at J, with 4 bases between the two ends.

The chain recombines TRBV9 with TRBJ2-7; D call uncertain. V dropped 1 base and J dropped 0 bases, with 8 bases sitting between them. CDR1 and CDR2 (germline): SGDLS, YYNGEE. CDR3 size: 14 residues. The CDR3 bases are TGTGCCAGCAGCGTAAGAGACAACTCCTACGAGCAGTACTTC. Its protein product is CASSVRDNSYEQYF.

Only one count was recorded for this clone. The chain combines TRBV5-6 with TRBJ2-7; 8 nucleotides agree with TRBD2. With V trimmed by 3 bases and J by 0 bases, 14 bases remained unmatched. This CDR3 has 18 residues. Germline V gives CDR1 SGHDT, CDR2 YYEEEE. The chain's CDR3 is CASSSTFIAGRLSYEQYF. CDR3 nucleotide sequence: TGTGCCAGCAGCTCGACTTTTATAGCGGGGCGCCTCTCCTACGAGCAGTACTTC.

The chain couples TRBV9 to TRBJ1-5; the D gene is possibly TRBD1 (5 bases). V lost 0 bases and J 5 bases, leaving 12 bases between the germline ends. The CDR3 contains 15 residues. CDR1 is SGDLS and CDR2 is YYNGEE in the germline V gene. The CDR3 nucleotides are TGTGCCAGCAGCGTAGCTCTCGGACAAGATCAGCCCCAGCATTTT. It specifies CASSVALGQDQPQHF.

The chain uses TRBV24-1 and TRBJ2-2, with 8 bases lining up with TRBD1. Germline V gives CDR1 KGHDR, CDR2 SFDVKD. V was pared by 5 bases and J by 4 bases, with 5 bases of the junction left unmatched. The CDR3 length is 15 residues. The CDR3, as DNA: TGTGCCACCAGTGGAGGAACAGGGGGCACCGGGGAGCTGTTTTTT. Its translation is CATSGGTGGTGELFF.

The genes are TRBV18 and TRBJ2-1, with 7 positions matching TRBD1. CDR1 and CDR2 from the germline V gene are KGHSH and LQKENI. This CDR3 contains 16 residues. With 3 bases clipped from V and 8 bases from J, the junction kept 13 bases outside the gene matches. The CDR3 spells CASSPSVRGGGHEQFF. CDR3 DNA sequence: TGTGCCAGCTCACCTTCTGTTCGAGGGGGCGGACATGAGCAGTTCTTC.

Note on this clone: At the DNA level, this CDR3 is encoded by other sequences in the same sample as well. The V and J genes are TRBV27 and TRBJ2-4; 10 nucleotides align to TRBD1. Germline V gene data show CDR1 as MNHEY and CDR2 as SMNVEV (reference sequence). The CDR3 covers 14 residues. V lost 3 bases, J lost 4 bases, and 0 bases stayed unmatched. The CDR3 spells CASSLDRGKNIQYF. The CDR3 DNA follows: TGTGCCAGCAGTTTGGACAGGGGGAAAAACATTCAGTACTTC.

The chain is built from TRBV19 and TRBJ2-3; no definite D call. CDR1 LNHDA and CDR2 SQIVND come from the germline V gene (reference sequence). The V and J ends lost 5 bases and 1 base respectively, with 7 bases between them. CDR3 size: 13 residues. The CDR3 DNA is TGTGCCAGTAGTCCCTTCGGCACAGATACGCAGTATTTT. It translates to CASSPFGTDTQYF.

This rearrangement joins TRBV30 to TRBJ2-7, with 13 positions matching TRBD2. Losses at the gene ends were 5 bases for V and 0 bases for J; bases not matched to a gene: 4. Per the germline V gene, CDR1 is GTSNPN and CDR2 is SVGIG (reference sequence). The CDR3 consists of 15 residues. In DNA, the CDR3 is TGTGCCTGGGCCCGGACTAGCGGGGGCTCCTACGAGCAGTACTTC. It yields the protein CAWARTSGGSYEQYF.

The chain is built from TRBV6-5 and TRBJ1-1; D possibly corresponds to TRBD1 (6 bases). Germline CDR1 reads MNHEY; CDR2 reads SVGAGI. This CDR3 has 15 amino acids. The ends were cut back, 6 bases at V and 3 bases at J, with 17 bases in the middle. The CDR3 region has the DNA TGTGCCAGCAGACAGGGATTCAAGGAGGACACTGAAGCTTTCTTT. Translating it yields CASRQGFKEDTEAFF.

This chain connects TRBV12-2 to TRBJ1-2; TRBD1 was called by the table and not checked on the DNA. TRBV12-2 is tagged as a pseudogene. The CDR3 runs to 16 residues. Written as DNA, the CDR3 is TGTGCAAGTCGCTCCTACCGACAGATCTTGGAACATGGCTACACCTTC. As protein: CASRSYRQILEHGYTF.

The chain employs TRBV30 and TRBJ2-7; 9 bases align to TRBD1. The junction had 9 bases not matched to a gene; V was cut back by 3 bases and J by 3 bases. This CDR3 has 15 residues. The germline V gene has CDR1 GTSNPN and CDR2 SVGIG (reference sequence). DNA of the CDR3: TGTGCCTGGAGCGGACAGGGGATCCGTCTCTACGAGCAGTACTTC. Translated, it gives CAWSGQGIRLYEQYF. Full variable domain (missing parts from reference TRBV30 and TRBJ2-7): SQTIHQWPATLVQPVGSPLSLECTVEGTSNPNLYWYRQAAGRGLQLLFYSVGIGQISSEVPQNLSASRPQDRQFILSSKKLLLSDSGFYLCAWSGQGIRLYEQYFGPGTRLTVT.

Here the CDR3 DNA reads TGCAGCGTTGAATTCCACAGGGGGCTGTATGGCTACACCTTC. Its protein product is CSVEFHRGLYGYTF. The rearrangement uses TRBV29-1 and TRBJ1-2; 9 bases align to TRBD1. Germline-derived CDR1 and CDR2 are SQVTM and ANQGSEA. Unmatched junction bases numbered 6, after V lost 2 bases and J lost 5 bases. The CDR3 has 14 residues.